This T cell receptor (beta chain) was recovered during a study of T cell changes during pregnancy in multiple sclerosis. V dropped 6 bases and J dropped 5; count of bases not matched to a gene: 5. This CDR3 spans 14 amino acids. Germline assignment: CDR1 MNHEY and CDR2 SVGAGI. This clone was detected only once. Assay: immunoSEQ multiplex PCR; the TCRdb copy retains only in-frame clones and omits some. The sample records 40,000 to 60,000 clones, roughly 94% being singletons. The rearrangement uses TRBV6-5 and TRBJ2-2, with 8 bases matching TRBD2. The sequencing used CD4+ T cells from peripheral blood mononuclear cells, collected in the third trimester of pregnancy. The clonotype was recovered from a female donor with multiple sclerosis, enrolled in a pregnancy study. The CDR3 loop reads CASRLAGGTGELFF. The DNA of the CDR3 is TGTGCCAGCAGGCTAGCGGGCGGGACCGGGGAGCTGTTTTTT.